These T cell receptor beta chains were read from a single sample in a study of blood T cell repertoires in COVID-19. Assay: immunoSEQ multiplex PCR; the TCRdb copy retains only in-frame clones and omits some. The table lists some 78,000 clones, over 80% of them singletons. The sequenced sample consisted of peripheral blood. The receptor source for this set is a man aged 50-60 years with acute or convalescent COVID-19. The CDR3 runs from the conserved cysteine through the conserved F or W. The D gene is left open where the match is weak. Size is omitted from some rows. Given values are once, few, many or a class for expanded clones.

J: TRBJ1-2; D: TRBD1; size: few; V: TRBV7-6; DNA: TGTGCCAGCAGTCCAAGAGGGGGCTCCCCTCATGGCTACACCTTC; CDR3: CASSPRGGSPHGYTF
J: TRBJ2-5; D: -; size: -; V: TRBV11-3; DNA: TGTGCCAGCAGCTTAGTTTCTCAGGGAAGAGAGACCCAGTACTTC; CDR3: CASSLVSQGRETQYF
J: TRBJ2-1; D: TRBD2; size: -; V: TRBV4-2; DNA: TGTGCCAGCAGCCAAGGGACTAGCGGGGACAATGAGCAGTTCTTC; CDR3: CASSQGTSGDNEQFF
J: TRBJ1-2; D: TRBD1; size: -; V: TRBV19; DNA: TGTGCCAGTAGTATTAGGAGGGGGCATCGGTATGGCTACACCTTC; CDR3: CASSIRRGHRYGYTF
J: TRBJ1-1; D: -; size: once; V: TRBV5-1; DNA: TGCGCCAGCAGTTGGCAGGGGAGGAACACTGAAGCTTTCTTT; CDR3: CASSWQGRNTEAFF
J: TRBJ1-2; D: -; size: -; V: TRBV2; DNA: TGTGCCAGCAGTGAAGCGCAGGGATTCGGCTATGGCTACACCTTC; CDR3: CASSEAQGFGYGYTF
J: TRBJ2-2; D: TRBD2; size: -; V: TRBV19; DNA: TGTGCCAGTAGCAGTAGCGGGAGGTCAACCGGGGAGCTGTTTTTT; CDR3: CASSSSGRSTGELFF
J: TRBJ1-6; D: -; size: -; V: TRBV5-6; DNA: TGTGCCAGCAGCCTCGGTGGCACTAGCTCCTATAATTCACCCCTCCACTTT; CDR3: CASSLGGTSSYNSPLHF
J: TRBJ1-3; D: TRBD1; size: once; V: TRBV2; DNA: TGTGCCAGCAGTGGGGGACAGGGGCCAGGAAACACCATATATTTT; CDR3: CASSGGQGPGNTIYF
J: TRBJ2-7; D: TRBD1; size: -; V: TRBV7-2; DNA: TGTGCCAGCAGCCTAAGGACAGGGGTCTACGAGCAGTACTTC; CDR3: CASSLRTGVYEQYF
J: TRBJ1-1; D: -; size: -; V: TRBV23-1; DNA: TGCGCCAGCAGTCAATCGCTTAAGGAAGGGAGGACTGAAGCTTTCTTT; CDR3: CASSQSLKEGRTEAFF
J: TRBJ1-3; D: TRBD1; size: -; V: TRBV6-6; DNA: TGTGCCAGCAGTCCACAGGGGGAATACTCCTCTTTTGGACACACCATATATTTT; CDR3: CASSPQGEYSSFGHTIYF
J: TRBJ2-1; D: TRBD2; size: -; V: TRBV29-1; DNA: TGCAGCGTTAAGGGACTAGCGGGAGTCAATGAGCAGTTCTTC; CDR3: CSVKGLAGVNEQFF
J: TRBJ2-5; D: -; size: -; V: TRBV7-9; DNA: TGTGCCAGCAGCTTGGCCGTGTATTTCCAAGAGACCCAGTACTTC; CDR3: CASSLAVYFQETQYF